These T cell receptor beta chains were read from a single sample in a study of blood T cell repertoires in COVID-19. Assay: immunoSEQ multiplex PCR; the TCRdb copy retains only in-frame clones and omits some. The sample contains roughly 200,000 clones, roughly 86% of which appear only once. The sample taken for sequencing was peripheral blood. The receptors derive from a woman aged 50 to 60 with COVID-19, enrolled during active disease. Each CDR3 is given without its conserved first and last residue. Size values are once, few and many counts, or a class for expanded clones, and some rows have none.

v_call: TRBV5-1; clone_size: -; cdr3_length: 14; j_call: TRBJ2-5; cdr3_aa: ASSSSGGAHRETQY
v_call: TRBV11-3; clone_size: -; cdr3_length: 11; j_call: TRBJ1-1; cdr3_aa: ASNDRGLTEAF
v_call: TRBV19; clone_size: -; cdr3_length: 14; j_call: TRBJ2-5; cdr3_aa: ASSIDGTDNQETQY
v_call: TRBV7-3; clone_size: -; cdr3_length: 11; j_call: TRBJ2-2; cdr3_aa: ASSFVRTGELF
v_call: TRBV5-1; clone_size: -; cdr3_length: 10; j_call: TRBJ2-1; cdr3_aa: ASRDTHNEQF
v_call: TRBV25-1; clone_size: -; cdr3_length: 12; j_call: TRBJ1-4; cdr3_aa: ASSEWGGYEKLF
v_call: TRBV15; clone_size: once; cdr3_length: 14; j_call: TRBJ1-5; cdr3_aa: ATSSRAPGAGQPQH
v_call: TRBV7-9; clone_size: -; cdr3_length: 13; j_call: TRBJ2-2; cdr3_aa: ASSSGLFGAGELF
v_call: TRBV10-3; clone_size: -; cdr3_length: 14; j_call: TRBJ2-1; cdr3_aa: AISQTGTSGGNEQF
v_call: TRBV6-6; clone_size: -; cdr3_length: 13; j_call: TRBJ2-3; cdr3_aa: ASSLGQGAGDTQY
v_call: TRBV5-4; clone_size: -; cdr3_length: 12; j_call: TRBJ1-3; cdr3_aa: ASSLAGSGNTIY
v_call: TRBV12-5; clone_size: -; cdr3_length: 17; j_call: TRBJ2-3; cdr3_aa: ASGLVRLIAGATGDTQY
v_call: TRBV10-3; clone_size: -; cdr3_length: 13; j_call: TRBJ1-5; cdr3_aa: ATQTGGGSNQPQH
v_call: TRBV19; clone_size: -; cdr3_length: 17; j_call: TRBJ2-1; cdr3_aa: ASSKLTSGGPRIYNEQF
v_call: TRBV30; clone_size: -; cdr3_length: 11; j_call: TRBJ1-2; cdr3_aa: AWSGQGFYGYT
v_call: TRBV3-1/TRBV3-2; clone_size: few; cdr3_length: 15; j_call: TRBJ2-2; cdr3_aa: ASSLSRDRGRLGELF
v_call: TRBV5-4; clone_size: once; cdr3_length: 13; j_call: TRBJ2-1; cdr3_aa: ASSRTGTGVGEQF
v_call: TRBV9; clone_size: -; cdr3_length: 14; j_call: TRBJ1-5; cdr3_aa: ARVSSGKVIGQPQH
v_call: TRBV5-6; clone_size: -; cdr3_length: 13; j_call: TRBJ2-3; cdr3_aa: ASSKPGQGTDTQY
v_call: TRBV19; clone_size: -; cdr3_length: 12; j_call: TRBJ1-2; cdr3_aa: ASTLTTGYSGYT
v_call: TRBV7-2; clone_size: -; cdr3_length: 13; j_call: TRBJ2-3; cdr3_aa: ASSTQGALTDTQY
v_call: TRBV9; clone_size: -; cdr3_length: 11; j_call: TRBJ1-2; cdr3_aa: ASSVDRGYGYT
v_call: TRBV5-5; clone_size: -; cdr3_length: 14; j_call: TRBJ1-2; cdr3_aa: ASRGADVSPNYGYT
v_call: TRBV6-5; clone_size: -; cdr3_length: 12; j_call: TRBJ1-2; cdr3_aa: ASSIEQGASGYT
v_call: TRBV29-1; clone_size: -; cdr3_length: 15; j_call: TRBJ2-5; cdr3_aa: SVDSGTSGVLVETQY
v_call: TRBV7-6; clone_size: -; cdr3_length: 14; j_call: TRBJ2-6; cdr3_aa: ASSSTRGPGANVLT
v_call: TRBV3-1/TRBV3-2; clone_size: -; cdr3_length: 13; j_call: TRBJ2-5; cdr3_aa: ASSYSGGARETQY
v_call: TRBV6-1; clone_size: -; cdr3_length: 12; j_call: TRBJ2-7; cdr3_aa: ASSDYGTAPEQY
v_call: TRBV7-2; clone_size: -; cdr3_length: 12; j_call: TRBJ2-7; cdr3_aa: ASSPDWGSYEQY
v_call: TRBV5-1; clone_size: -; cdr3_length: 12; j_call: TRBJ1-2; cdr3_aa: ASRVPAGNYGYT
v_call: TRBV5-8; clone_size: -; cdr3_length: 13; j_call: TRBJ2-3; cdr3_aa: ASSSGTASTDTQY
v_call: TRBV7-6; clone_size: -; cdr3_length: 14; j_call: TRBJ2-1; cdr3_aa: ASSLRGGPSYNEQF
v_call: TRBV12-5; clone_size: few; cdr3_length: 14; j_call: TRBJ2-3; cdr3_aa: ASGSGLAGGTDTQY
v_call: TRBV6-4; clone_size: -; cdr3_length: 11; j_call: TRBJ1-2; cdr3_aa: ASIQPGGDGYT
v_call: TRBV2; clone_size: -; cdr3_length: 11; j_call: TRBJ2-7; cdr3_aa: ASREGPFYEQY
v_call: TRBV12-3/TRBV12-4; clone_size: once; cdr3_length: 11; j_call: TRBJ1-2; cdr3_aa: ASSFQGSYGYT